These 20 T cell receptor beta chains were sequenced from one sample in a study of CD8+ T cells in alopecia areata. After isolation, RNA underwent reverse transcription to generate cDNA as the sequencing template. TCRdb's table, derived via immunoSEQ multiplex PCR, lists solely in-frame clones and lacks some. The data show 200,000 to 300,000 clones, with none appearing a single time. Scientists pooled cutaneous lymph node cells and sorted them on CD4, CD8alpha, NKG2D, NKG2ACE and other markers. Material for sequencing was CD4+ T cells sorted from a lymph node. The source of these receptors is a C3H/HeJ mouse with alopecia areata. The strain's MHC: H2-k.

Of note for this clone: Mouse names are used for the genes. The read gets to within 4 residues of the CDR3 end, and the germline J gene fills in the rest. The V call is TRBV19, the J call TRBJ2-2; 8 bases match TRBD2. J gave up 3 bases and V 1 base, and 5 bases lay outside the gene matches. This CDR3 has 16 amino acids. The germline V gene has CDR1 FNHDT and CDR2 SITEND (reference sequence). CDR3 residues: CASSILGGEDTGQLYF. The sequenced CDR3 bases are TGTGCCAGCAGTATACTGGGGGGAGAGGACACCGGG.

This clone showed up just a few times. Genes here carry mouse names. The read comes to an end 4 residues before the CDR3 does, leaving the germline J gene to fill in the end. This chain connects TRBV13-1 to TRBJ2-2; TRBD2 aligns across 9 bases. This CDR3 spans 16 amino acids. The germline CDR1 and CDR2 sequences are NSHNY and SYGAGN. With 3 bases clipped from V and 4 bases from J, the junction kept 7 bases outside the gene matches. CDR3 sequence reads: CASSGYWGESTGQLYF. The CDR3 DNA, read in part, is TGTGCCAGCAGTGGGTACTGGGGGGAGAGCACCGGG.

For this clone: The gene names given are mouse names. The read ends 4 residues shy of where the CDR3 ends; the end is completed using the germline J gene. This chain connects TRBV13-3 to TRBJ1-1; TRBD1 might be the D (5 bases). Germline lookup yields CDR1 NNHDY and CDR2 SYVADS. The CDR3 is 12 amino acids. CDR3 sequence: CASSQTDREVFF. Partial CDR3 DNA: TGTGCCAGCAGCCAGACAGATAGA.

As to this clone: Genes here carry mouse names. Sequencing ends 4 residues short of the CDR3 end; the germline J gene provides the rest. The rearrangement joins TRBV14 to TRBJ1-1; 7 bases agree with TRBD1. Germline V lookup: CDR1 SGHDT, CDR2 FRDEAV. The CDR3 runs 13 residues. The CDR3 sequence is CASSSTGRREVFF. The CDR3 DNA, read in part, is TGTGCCAGCAGTTCGACAGGGAGGAGA.

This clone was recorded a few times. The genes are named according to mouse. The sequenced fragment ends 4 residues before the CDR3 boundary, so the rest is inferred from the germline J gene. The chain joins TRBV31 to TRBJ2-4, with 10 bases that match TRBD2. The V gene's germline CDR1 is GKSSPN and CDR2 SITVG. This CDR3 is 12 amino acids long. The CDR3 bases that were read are TGTGCCTCCCGGGACTGGGGAAAC. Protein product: CASRDWGN. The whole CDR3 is CASRDWGNTLYF.

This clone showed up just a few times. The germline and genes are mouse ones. The CDR3 sequence: CASGDAAGDEQYF. The covered CDR3 bases are TGTGCCAGCGGTGATGCAGCTGGGGAT. The rearrangement uses TRBV13-2 and TRBJ2-7; tentative D call: TRBD2 (6 bases). The read terminates 4 residues before the CDR3 end, so the remaining end is supplied by the germline J gene. The CDR3 covers 13 residues. Germline values: CDR1 NNHNN, CDR2 SYGAGS (reference sequence).

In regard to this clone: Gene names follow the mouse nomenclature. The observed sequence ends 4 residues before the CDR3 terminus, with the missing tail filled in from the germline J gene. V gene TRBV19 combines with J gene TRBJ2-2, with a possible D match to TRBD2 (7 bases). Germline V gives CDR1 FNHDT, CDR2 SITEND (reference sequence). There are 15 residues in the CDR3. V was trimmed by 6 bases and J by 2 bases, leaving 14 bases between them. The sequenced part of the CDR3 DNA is TGTGCCAGCACCATGAGGGGGGGGAACACCGGG. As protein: CASTMRGGNTG. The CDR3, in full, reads CASTMRGGNTGQLYF.

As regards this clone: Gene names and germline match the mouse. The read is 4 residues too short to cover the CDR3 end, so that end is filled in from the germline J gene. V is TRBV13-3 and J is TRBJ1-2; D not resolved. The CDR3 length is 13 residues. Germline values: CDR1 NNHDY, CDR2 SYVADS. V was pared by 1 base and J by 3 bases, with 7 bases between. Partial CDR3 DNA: TGTGCCAGCAGTGATCGCCCTGACTCC. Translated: CASSDRPDS. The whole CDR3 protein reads CASSDRPDSDYTF.

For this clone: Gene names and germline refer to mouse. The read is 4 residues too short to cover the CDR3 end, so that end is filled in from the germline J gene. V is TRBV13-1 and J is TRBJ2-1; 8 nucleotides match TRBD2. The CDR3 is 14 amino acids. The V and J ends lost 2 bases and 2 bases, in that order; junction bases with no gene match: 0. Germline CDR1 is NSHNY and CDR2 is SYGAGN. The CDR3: CASSELGDYAEQFF. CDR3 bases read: TGTGCCAGCAGTGAACTGGGGGACTATGCT.

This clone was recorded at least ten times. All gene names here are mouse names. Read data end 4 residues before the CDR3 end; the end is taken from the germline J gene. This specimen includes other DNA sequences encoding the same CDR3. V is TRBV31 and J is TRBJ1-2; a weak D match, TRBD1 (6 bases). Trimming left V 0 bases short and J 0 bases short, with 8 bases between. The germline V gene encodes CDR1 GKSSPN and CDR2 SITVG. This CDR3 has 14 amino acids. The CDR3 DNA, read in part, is TGTGCCTGGAGTCTAGGGGGGGCAAACTCC. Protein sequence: CAWSLGGANS. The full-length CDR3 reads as CAWSLGGANSDYTF.

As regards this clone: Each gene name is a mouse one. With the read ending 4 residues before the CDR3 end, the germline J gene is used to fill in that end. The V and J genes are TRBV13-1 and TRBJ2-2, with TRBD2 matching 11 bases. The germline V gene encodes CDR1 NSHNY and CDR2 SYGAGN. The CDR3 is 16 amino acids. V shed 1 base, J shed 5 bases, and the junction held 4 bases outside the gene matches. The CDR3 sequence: CASSDQLGGQTGQLYF. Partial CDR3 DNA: TGTGCCAGCAGTGATCAACTGGGGGGGCAGACCGGG.

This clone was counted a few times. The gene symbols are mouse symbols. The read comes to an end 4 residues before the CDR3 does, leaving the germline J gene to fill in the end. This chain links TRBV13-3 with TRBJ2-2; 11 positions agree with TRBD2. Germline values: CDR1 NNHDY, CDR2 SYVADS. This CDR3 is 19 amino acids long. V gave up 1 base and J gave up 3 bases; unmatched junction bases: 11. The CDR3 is CASSDRETGGARDTGQLYF. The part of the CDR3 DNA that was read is TGTGCCAGCAGTGATAGAGAAACTGGGGGGGCGCGTGACACCGGG.

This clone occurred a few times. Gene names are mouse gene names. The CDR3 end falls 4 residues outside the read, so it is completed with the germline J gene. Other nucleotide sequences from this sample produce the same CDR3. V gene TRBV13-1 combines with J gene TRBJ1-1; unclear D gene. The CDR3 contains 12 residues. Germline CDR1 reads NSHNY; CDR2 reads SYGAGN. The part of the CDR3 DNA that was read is TGTGCCAGCAGTGATGCTGCCCCA. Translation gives CASSDAAP. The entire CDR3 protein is CASSDAAPEVFF.

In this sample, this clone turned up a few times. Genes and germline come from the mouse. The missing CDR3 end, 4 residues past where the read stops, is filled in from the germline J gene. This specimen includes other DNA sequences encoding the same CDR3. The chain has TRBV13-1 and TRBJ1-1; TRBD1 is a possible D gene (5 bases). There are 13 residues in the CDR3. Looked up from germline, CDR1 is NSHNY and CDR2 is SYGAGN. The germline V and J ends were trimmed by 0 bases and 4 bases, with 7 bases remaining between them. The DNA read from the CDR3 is TGTGCCAGCAGTGATGGCCAGGGCACA. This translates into CASSDGQGT. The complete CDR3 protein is CASSDGQGTEVFF.

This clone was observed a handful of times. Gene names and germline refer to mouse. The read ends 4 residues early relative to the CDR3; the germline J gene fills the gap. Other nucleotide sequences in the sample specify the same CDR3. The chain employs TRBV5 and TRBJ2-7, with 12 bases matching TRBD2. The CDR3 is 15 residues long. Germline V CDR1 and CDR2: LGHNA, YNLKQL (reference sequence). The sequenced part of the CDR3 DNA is TGTGCCAGCAGCCTCACCGGGACTGGGGGGTAT. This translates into CASSLTGTGGY. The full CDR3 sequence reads CASSLTGTGGYEQYF.

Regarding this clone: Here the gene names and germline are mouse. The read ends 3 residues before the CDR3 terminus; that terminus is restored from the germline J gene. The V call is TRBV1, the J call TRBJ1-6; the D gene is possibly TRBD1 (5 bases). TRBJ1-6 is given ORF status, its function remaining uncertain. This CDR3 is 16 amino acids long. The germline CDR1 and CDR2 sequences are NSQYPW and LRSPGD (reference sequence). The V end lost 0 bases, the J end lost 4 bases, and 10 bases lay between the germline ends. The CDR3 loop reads CTCSADPRAYNSPLYF. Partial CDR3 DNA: TGCACCTGCAGTGCAGATCCCAGGGCTTATAATTCGCCC.

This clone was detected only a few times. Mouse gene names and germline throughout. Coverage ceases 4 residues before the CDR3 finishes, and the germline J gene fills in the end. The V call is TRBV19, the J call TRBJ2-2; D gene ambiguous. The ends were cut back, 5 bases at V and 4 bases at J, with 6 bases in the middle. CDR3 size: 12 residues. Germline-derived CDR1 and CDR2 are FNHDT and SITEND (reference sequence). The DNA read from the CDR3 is TGTGCCAGCAGCCTCAGCACCGGG. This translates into CASSLSTG. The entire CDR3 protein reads CASSLSTGQLYF. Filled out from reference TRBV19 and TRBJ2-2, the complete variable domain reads GGIITQTPKFLIGQEGQKLTLKCQQNFNHDTMYWYRQDSGKGLRLIYYSITENDLQKGDLSEGYDASREKKSSFSLTVTSAQKNEMAVFLCASSLSTGQLYFGEGSKLTVL.

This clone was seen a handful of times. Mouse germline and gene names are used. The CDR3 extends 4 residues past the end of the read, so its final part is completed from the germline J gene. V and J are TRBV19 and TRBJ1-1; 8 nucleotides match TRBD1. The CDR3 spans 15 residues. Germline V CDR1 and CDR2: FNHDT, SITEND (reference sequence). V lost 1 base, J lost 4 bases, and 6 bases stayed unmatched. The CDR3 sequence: CASSIPGGKGTEVFF. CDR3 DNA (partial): TGTGCCAGCAGTATACCAGGGGGCAAGGGCACA.

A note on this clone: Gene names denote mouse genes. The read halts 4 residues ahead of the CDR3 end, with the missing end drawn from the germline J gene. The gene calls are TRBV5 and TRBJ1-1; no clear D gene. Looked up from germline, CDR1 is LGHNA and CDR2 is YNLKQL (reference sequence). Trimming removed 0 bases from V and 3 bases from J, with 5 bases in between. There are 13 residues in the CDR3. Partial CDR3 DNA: TGTGCCAGCAGCCAAGAGCCAGACACA. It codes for CASSQEPDT. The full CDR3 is CASSQEPDTEVFF.

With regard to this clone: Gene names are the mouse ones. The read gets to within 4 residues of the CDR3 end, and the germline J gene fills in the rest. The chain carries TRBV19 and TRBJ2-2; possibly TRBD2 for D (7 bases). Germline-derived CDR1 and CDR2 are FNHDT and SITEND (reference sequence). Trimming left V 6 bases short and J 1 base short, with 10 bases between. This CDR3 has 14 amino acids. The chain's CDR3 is CASTGGVNTGQLYF. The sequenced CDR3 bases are TGTGCCAGCACTGGGGGCGTAAACACCGGG.